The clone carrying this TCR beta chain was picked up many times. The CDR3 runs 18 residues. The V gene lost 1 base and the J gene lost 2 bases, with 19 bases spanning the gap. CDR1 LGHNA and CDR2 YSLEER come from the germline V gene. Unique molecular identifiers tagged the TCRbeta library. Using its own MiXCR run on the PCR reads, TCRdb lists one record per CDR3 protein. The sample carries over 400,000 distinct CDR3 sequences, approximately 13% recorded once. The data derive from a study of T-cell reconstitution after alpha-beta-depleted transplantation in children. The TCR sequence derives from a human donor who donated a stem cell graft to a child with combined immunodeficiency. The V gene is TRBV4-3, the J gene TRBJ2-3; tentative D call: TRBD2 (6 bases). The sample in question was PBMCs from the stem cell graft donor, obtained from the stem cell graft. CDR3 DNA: TGCGCCAGCAGCCAAGGTCTCGTCGGGGGAGGACACACAGATACGCAGTATTTT. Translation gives CASSQGLVGGGHTDTQYF.